The 16 T cell receptor beta chains below all came from one sample that was sequenced in a study of human T cells and chemical hapten exposure (dated by TCRdb to the early 2020s). Interpreted using the paper, the time point label stands for: patch test 1, 2 weeks after DPC sensitization. Read against the paper, the sample's treatment or condition label means: therapeutic diphenylcyclopropenone sensitization with weekly scalp DPC. Preparation of the library involved RACE. The data were produced on a NextSeq 500. TCRdb redid the processing of the public reads, applying fastp at Q25 and MiXCR, and retained in-frame beta chains. A single entry per CDR3 protein holds the most common genes and DNA from its merged rows. The sample table records roughly 380,000 distinct CDR3 sequences; more than 4.5% of these occur just once. The top ten constitute around 2.3% of the sample. The sequencing here drew on whole blood, taken in connection with sensitization to the hapten diphenylcyclopropenone (DPC). Receptor source: a woman aged 50 to 60 with alopecia areata. Some clones in this sample may be carry-over from other donors' samples.

This clonotype was detected ten times or more. The rearrangement uses TRBV9 and TRBJ2-3; D not resolved. The CDR3 is made up of 15 amino acids. V was pared by 4 bases and J by 0 bases, with 12 bases between. The germline V gene encodes CDR1 SGDLS and CDR2 YYNGEE. The CDR3 DNA follows: TGTGCCAGCAGCCTAGAGGTGGATAGCACAGATACGCAGTATTTT. This sequence encodes CASSLEVDSTDTQYF.

This clonotype was detected only a few times. This sequence joins TRBV12-3 or TRBV12-4 and TRBJ2-5, with 13 bases matching TRBD2. V shed 3 bases and J 4 bases; nucleotides not matched to a gene: 5. CDR3 length equals 16 residues. The CDR3 bases are TGTGCCAGCAGTTTTGGACTAGCGGGAGCGGGAGAGACCCAGTACTTC. Its translation is CASSFGLAGAGETQYF.

This clonotype came up many times. The rearrangement uses TRBV3-1 and TRBJ2-7; D might be TRBD1 (5 bases). From germline, CDR1 is LGHDT and CDR2 YNNKEL (reference sequence). Deletions cut 2 bases from V and 8 bases from J, with 10 bases between. The CDR3 runs 12 residues. CDR3 region: CASSQQGTKQYF. The CDR3 DNA follows: TGTGCCAGCAGCCAACAGGGAACAAAGCAGTACTTC.

This chain connects TRBV20-1 to TRBJ2-2, with D tentatively TRBD1 (5 bases). Germline V lookup: CDR1 DFQATT, CDR2 SNEGSKA (reference sequence). V was shortened by 6 bases and J by 1 base, with 9 bases between the two germline ends. This CDR3 has 13 residues. The CDR3 spells CSASTENTGELFF. The CDR3, as DNA: TGCAGTGCATCGACAGAGAACACCGGGGAGCTGTTTTTT.

This clonotype was observed a handful of times. The chain combines TRBV12-5 with TRBJ2-1; D might be TRBD1 (5 bases). Germline assignment: CDR1 LGHNT and CDR2 FRNRAP. This CDR3 spans 14 amino acids. The V and J ends lost 0 bases and 11 bases respectively, with 14 bases between them. CDR3 bases: TGTGCTAGTGGTTTGGTAGTAGGGGCTCCAAAGCAGTTCTTC. It codes for CASGLVVGAPKQFF.

This clonotype came up many times. This chain joins TRBV13 and TRBJ2-3, with a tentative D call TRBD1 (6 bases). CDR3 length: 14 amino acids. Deletions cut 5 bases from V and 3 bases from J, with 12 bases between. Germline CDR1 reads PRHDT; CDR2 reads FYEKMQ (reference sequence). The CDR3 is CASSMNRETDTQYF. The CDR3 coding sequence is TGTGCCAGCAGCATGAACAGGGAGACAGATACGCAGTATTTT.

This chain uses TRBV7-9 with TRBJ2-2, with D possibly matching TRBD2 (6 bases). With 11 bases removed from V and 1 base from J, the gap between germline ends came to 11 bases. Germline loops: CDR1 SEHNR, CDR2 FQNEAQ (reference sequence). CDR3 length: 13 amino acids. For the CDR3, the DNA is TGTGCCCGCGGGGACCTGAACACCGGGGAGCTGTTTTTT. Its translation: CARGDLNTGELFF.

This clonotype was picked up many times. In nucleotides, the CDR3 is TGTGCCAGCAGGGCCGGGGGGAGCAATCAGCCCCAGCATTTT. Translation: CASRAGGSNQPQHF. The V and J genes are TRBV2 and TRBJ1-5, with a possible D match to TRBD1 (5 bases). V shed 6 bases and J shed 1 base, with 10 bases lying between them. The germline CDR1 and CDR2 sequences are SNHLY and FYNNEI. The CDR3 totals 14 residues.

The sample holds many counts of this clonotype. The chain recombines TRBV19 with TRBJ1-5; D is ambiguous. This CDR3 region has 17 residues. Trimming cost V 3 bases and J 4 bases, with 19 bases left between them. The germline gives CDR1 LNHDA, CDR2 SQIVND (reference sequence). In nucleotides, the CDR3 is TGTGCCAGTAGTATTGGAGGGCAGCGTAGATTGAATCAGCCCCAGCATTTT. Translation: CASSIGGQRRLNQPQHF.

Many counts were recorded for this clonotype. The chain joins TRBV7-9 to TRBJ1-2, with D possibly matching TRBD1 (5 bases). Between the trimmed V and J ends, which lost 5 bases and 7 bases, there was a span of 14 bases. CDR3 length: 13 amino acids. Germline V gene sequence: CDR1 SEHNR, CDR2 FQNEAQ (reference sequence). The CDR3 DNA reads as TGTGCCAGCAGCAAAGCTGGGGGTGCTGGCTACACCTTC. This gives the protein CASSKAGGAGYTF. The full variable domain, rest sourced from reference TRBV7-9 and TRBJ1-2, is DTGVSQNPRHKITKRGQNVTFRCDPISEHNRLYWYRQTLGQGPEFLTYFQNEAQLEKSRLLSDRFSAERPKGSFSTLEIQRTEQGDSAMYLCASSKAGGAGYTFGSGTRLTVV.

The V gene is TRBV5-1, the J gene TRBJ2-7; 8 bases are shared with TRBD2. CDR1 and CDR2 from the germline V gene are SGHRS and YFSETQ. The CDR3 length is 14 residues. V dropped 1 base and J dropped 4; count of bases not matched to a gene: 4. CDR3: CASSLYSGGYEQYF. The DNA for the CDR3 is TGCGCCAGCAGCTTGTACTCGGGAGGGTACGAGCAGTACTTC.

The V call is TRBV7-9, the J call TRBJ2-3; TRBD2 matches 10 bases. There are 19 residues in the CDR3. Germline trimming cut 5 bases from V and 8 bases from J; bases unmatched to any gene: 22. The germline gives CDR1 SEHNR, CDR2 FQNEAQ (reference sequence). CDR3 in DNA: TGTGCCAGCAGCGGCCCCACCCATCTAGCGGGAGTAATCGGGGGTACGCAGTATTTT. It yields the protein CASSGPTHLAGVIGGTQYF. Variable domain in full (rest from reference TRBV7-9 and TRBJ2-3): DTGVSQNPRHKITKRGQNVTFRCDPISEHNRLYWYRQTLGQGPEFLTYFQNEAQLEKSRLLSDRFSAERPKGSFSTLEIQRTEQGDSAMYLCASSGPTHLAGVIGGTQYFGPGTRLTVL.

There are many counts of this clonotype. V is TRBV4-1 and J is TRBJ1-4; D unclear. This CDR3 is 14 amino acids long. Trimming shortened V by 1 base and J by 0 bases, and 3 bases separated the two germline ends. Germline V CDR1 and CDR2: MGHRA, YSYEKL. CDR3 sequence reads: CASSQGPTNEKLFF. CDR3 sequence (DNA): TGCGCCAGCAGCCAAGGCCCAACTAATGAAAAACTGTTTTTT.

This clonotype has only a few counts. V is TRBV28 and J is TRBJ2-7, with 7 nucleotides matching TRBD1. The CDR3 sequence is 15 residues long. Germline CDR1 and CDR2: MDHEN and SYDVKM. V lost 4 bases, J lost 3 bases, and 9 bases stayed unmatched. The CDR3 sequence is CASSSPPRGHYEQYF. The CDR3 nucleotides are TGTGCCAGCAGTTCTCCTCCAAGGGGGCACTACGAGCAGTACTTC.

This clonotype has just a few counts. This sequence joins TRBV5-1 and TRBJ1-1; no definite D call. Germline assignment: CDR1 SGHRS and CDR2 YFSETQ. V was clipped by 2 bases and J by 0 bases, with 11 bases between them. The CDR3 runs 15 residues. This CDR3 reads CASSFVDGLNTEAFF. The CDR3 nucleotides are TGCGCCAGCAGCTTCGTTGACGGATTGAACACTGAAGCTTTCTTT.

At least ten counts were recorded for this clonotype. V is TRBV24-1 and J is TRBJ2-3; D not resolved. The germline V gene encodes CDR1 KGHDR and CDR2 SFDVKD. Trimming took off 3 bases at V and 4 bases at J, with 10 bases between the two ends. The CDR3 loop spans 14 amino acids. CDR3 region: CATSDPIRPDTQYF. The CDR3 nucleotides read TGTGCCACCAGTGATCCGATTCGCCCAGATACGCAGTATTTT.